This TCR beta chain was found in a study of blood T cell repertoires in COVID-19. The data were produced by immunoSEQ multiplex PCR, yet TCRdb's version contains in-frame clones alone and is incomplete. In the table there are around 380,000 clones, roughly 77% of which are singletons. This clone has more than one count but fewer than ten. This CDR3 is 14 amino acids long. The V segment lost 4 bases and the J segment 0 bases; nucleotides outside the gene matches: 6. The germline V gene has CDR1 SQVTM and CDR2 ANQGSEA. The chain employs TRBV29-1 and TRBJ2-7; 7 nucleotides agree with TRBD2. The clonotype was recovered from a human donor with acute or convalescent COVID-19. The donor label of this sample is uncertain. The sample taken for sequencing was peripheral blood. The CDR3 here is CSVVGAGSSYEQYF. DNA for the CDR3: TGCAGCGTTGTTGGAGCGGGGAGCTCCTACGAGCAGTACTTC.